Listed below are T cell receptor beta chains from one sample, sequenced in a study of CD8 T cells in Susac syndrome. TCRdb independently ran MiXCR on the immunoSEQ multiplex PCR reads; one entry per CDR3 protein. The sample consists of 100,000 to 150,000 distinct CDR3 sequences, around 94% of them appearing once. The sample consisted of CD4+ T cells from PBMCs. All receptors derive from a human donor in good health. Each CDR3 is given with its conserved first and last residue. The D gene is left open where the match is weak. Some rows mark clone size as missing; the rest say once, few, many or name a class of expanded clone.

CASSPEPGAAEKLFF,TGTGCCAGCTCACCAGAGCCGGGGGCCGCTGAAAAACTGTTTTTT,TRBJ1-4,NA,TRBV18,NA
CASSTPGPLSYNEQFF,TGTGCCAGCAGCACCCCGGGACCTCTCTCCTACAATGAGCAGTTCTTC,TRBJ2-1,NA,TRBV7-9,once
CATSRELNYGYTF,TGTGCCACCAGCAGAGAGCTCAACTATGGCTACACCTTC,TRBJ1-2,NA,TRBV15,NA
CASSRAGGREQYF,TGTGCCAGCAGTCGAGCGGGCGGAAGGGAGCAGTACTTC,TRBJ2-7,NA,TRBV6-5,NA
CASSQSKGGTEAFF,TGCGCCAGCAGTCAATCGAAGGGGGGGACTGAAGCTTTCTTT,TRBJ1-1,NA,TRBV23-1,NA
CASSERRVAYQETQYF,TGTGCCAGCAGTGAACGAAGGGTAGCCTACCAAGAGACCCAGTACTTC,TRBJ2-5,NA,TRBV2,NA
CASSFTRETQYF,TGTGCCAGCAGCTTTACCCGTGAGACCCAGTACTTC,TRBJ2-5,NA,TRBV7-2,NA
CASSQDPGRYIQYF,TGTGCCAGCAGCCAAGACCCGGGAAGGTACATTCAGTACTTC,TRBJ2-4,NA,TRBV3-1,NA
CASSPPTGTGAYEQYF,TGTGCCAGCTCACCACCCACTGGGACAGGGGCCTACGAGCAGTACTTC,TRBJ2-7,TRBD1,TRBV18,NA
CASSQDMGQAYNEQFF,TGTGCCAGCAGCCAAGATATGGGACAGGCTTACAATGAGCAGTTCTTC,TRBJ2-1,TRBD1,TRBV14,NA
CASRPRDRAYEQYF,TGTGCCAGCAGGCCACGGGACAGGGCCTACGAGCAGTACTTC,TRBJ2-7,TRBD1,TRBV6-5,once
CASSVGTSGLNEQFF,TGTGCCAGCAGTGTCGGGACTAGCGGACTCAATGAGCAGTTCTTC,TRBJ2-1,TRBD2,TRBV25-1,NA
CASSMEGAEGEKLFF,TGTGCCAGCAGCATGGAGGGGGCTGAAGGGGAAAAACTGTTTTTT,TRBJ1-4,TRBD1,TRBV3-1,NA
CASGTTKETQYF,TGTGCCAGCGGGACTACAAAAGAGACCCAGTACTTC,TRBJ2-5,TRBD2,TRBV2,once
CASSRDRRNTEAFF,TGTGCCAGTAGTAGGGACAGGAGGAACACTGAAGCTTTCTTT,TRBJ1-1,TRBD1,TRBV19,NA
CATSTPLRGREQYF,TGTGCCACCAGCACCCCCCTTAGAGGGCGCGAGCAGTACTTC,TRBJ2-7,NA,TRBV15,once
CSVGFRGTSGSYNEQFF,TGCAGCGTTGGGTTCCGAGGGACTAGCGGCTCCTACAATGAGCAGTTCTTC,TRBJ2-1,TRBD2,TRBV29-1,NA
CSVVDRKNIQYF,TGCAGCGTTGTGGACAGAAAAAACATTCAGTACTTC,TRBJ2-4,NA,TRBV29-1,NA
CASSFGDGSEPQHF,TGCGCCAGCAGCTTTGGGGACGGTTCTGAGCCCCAGCATTTT,TRBJ1-5,NA,TRBV5-1,NA
CSARDGEPSSYNEQFF,TGCAGTGCTAGGGATGGGGAGCCGAGCTCCTACAATGAGCAGTTCTTC,TRBJ2-1,NA,TRBV20-1,NA
CASSSPGSPQYF,TGTGCCAGCTCATCACCGGGATCTCCGCAGTATTTT,TRBJ2-3,NA,TRBV18,NA
CASSFDRTYEQYF,TGTGCCAGCAGCTTCGACAGGACCTACGAGCAGTACTTC,TRBJ2-7,NA,TRBV3-1,NA
CASSQDLHSYEQYF,TGTGCCAGCAGCCAAGATTTACACTCCTACGAGCAGTACTTC,TRBJ2-7,NA,TRBV3-1,few
CASSPLTRTNTGELFF,TGTGCCAGCAGCCCTCTCACGCGGACGAACACCGGGGAGCTGTTTTTT,TRBJ2-2,NA,TRBV3-1,NA
CASSFRKAGLASADEQFF,TGTGCCAGCAGCTTTCGTAAAGCGGGACTAGCGTCGGCCGATGAGCAGTTCTTC,TRBJ2-1,TRBD2,TRBV7-9,NA
CASKVGLTNTEAFF,TGCGCCAGCAAGGTGGGGCTCACGAACACTGAAGCTTTCTTT,TRBJ1-1,NA,TRBV5-1,NA
CASSPVLGQFSTDTQYF,TGTGCCAGCTCCCCAGTTTTGGGACAGTTCAGCACAGATACGCAGTATTTT,TRBJ2-3,TRBD1,TRBV18,NA
CASSLGWLEQYF,TGTGCCAGCAGCTTAGGGTGGCTCGAGCAGTACTTC,TRBJ2-7,NA,TRBV7-2,once
CASSSPSGANTGELFF,TGCGCCAGCAGCTCCCCCAGCGGGGCGAACACCGGGGAGCTGTTTTTT,TRBJ2-2,TRBD2,TRBV5-1,once
CASSLSQGPQPQHF,TGTGCCAGCAGTCTTTCTCAAGGACCCCAGCCCCAGCATTTT,TRBJ1-5,NA,TRBV6-5,NA
CAWSAHGNQPQHF,TGTGCCTGGTCGGCCCACGGCAATCAGCCCCAGCATTTT,TRBJ1-5,NA,TRBV30,NA
CASSPQVYGYTF,TGTGCCAGCAGCCCCCAGGTCTATGGCTACACCTTC,TRBJ1-2,NA,TRBV3-1,NA
CSGIGGEYEKLFF,TGCAGCGGTATAGGAGGGGAATATGAAAAACTGTTTTTT,TRBJ1-4,NA,TRBV20-1,NA